One T cell receptor (beta chain) is described in this entry. Its target is unknown. The CDR3 is 18 amino acids. The germline CDR1 and CDR2 sequences are PRHDT and FYEKMQ (reference sequence). The V and J ends lost 3 bases and 0 bases, in that order; junction bases with no gene match: 6. These data are taken from a study of radiotherapy plus CTLA-4 blockade in lung cancer. The method was immunoSEQ multiplex PCR; TCRdb's version includes in-frame clones alone and lacks a portion of them. Of about 68,000 clones listed, 70% to 85% are singletons. Regarding the study as a whole: It was early blood T cell clone dynamics, with interferon-beta, that reportedly best predicted response.

The study gave focal radiation plus ipilimumab CTLA-4 blockade to patients with chemo-refractory metastatic non-small-cell lung cancer. The V gene is TRBV13, the J gene TRBJ2-5, with 14 bases lining up with TRBD2. The sequenced sample was peripheral blood, obtained from a patient treated with radiotherapy plus ipilimumab. The receptor's source is a human donor with non-small cell lung cancer who had a complete response to radiotherapy plus ipilimumab. CDR3 sequence (DNA): TGTGCCAGCAGCTTCGGGACTAGCGGGAGCCCGTACCAAGAGACCCAGTACTTC. It encodes CASSFGTSGSPYQETQYF.